A selection of T cell receptor beta chains follows, all from one sample in a study of T cells in Graves' hyperthyroidism and ophthalmopathy. TCRdb reanalysed the multiplex PCR reads using MiXCR and keeps one entry per CDR3 protein. Seen here are fewer than 350,000 distinct CDR3 sequences, around a sixth observed once, and the top ten hold under 55%. Material: blood. The source of these receptors is a woman aged 45-65 years with Graves' hyperthyroidism. Both conserved end residues are trimmed from each CDR3. Fields, in order: J gene, V gene, D gene, CDR3 protein. A D gene is named only where the DNA matches it firmly.

>TRBJ2-5|TRBV5-1|TRBD1
ASSLGTGSAETQY
>TRBJ2-7|TRBV7-2|.
ASSPRRSDYYEQY
>TRBJ2-2|TRBV7-9|TRBD1
ASSSGQGATGELF
>TRBJ2-4|TRBV2|.
ASSGHSRAKNIQY
>TRBJ1-5|TRBV6-1|.
ASSPYTATDSNQPQH
>TRBJ1-5|TRBV6-1|TRBD1
ASSRTGGDQPQH
>TRBJ2-3|TRBV9|.
ASSVDPGATDTQY
>TRBJ1-1|TRBV9|.
ASSPSRGWTEAF
>TRBJ2-4|TRBV20-1|.
SADRIGDVAKNIQY
>TRBJ2-3|TRBV5-1|.
ASSREGAPGDTQY
>TRBJ1-1|TRBV7-9|.
ASSLIGGTEAF
>TRBJ2-1|TRBV12-3/TRBV12-4|.
ASSSGTWGLNEQF
>TRBJ1-4|TRBV20-1|.
SARGTADNEKLF
>TRBJ1-4|TRBV6-4|TRBD1
ARRQGSTNEKLF
>TRBJ1-4|TRBV7-3|.
ASIPSGGRTPTNEKLF
>TRBJ1-1|TRBV6-1|TRBD1
ASSRTGPTEAF
>TRBJ1-6|TRBV5-5|.
ASSLGQSTIPARNSPLH
>TRBJ2-5|TRBV20-1|TRBD2
SGAVTSGGAETQY
>TRBJ2-2|TRBV9|TRBD2
ASSVLSGVNTGELF
>TRBJ2-3|TRBV5-1|.
ASSWKGGTDTQY
>TRBJ2-1|TRBV2|TRBD1
ASRAQRTGHNEQF
>TRBJ2-7|TRBV7-2|TRBD2
ASSVSGSGEQY
>TRBJ2-3|TRBV27|.
ASSLSGATIHDTQY
>TRBJ2-5|TRBV10-1|TRBD1
ASSEFSGQGSETQY
>TRBJ2-6|TRBV18|.
ASSPNTGSGANVLT
>TRBJ1-2|TRBV9|.
ASSVGHQPIYGYT
>TRBJ1-2|TRBV3-1|.
ASSPDRRPNYGYT
>TRBJ1-1|TRBV12-3/TRBV12-4|.
ASSFWENTEAF
>TRBJ2-2|TRBV12-3/TRBV12-4|TRBD2
ASTPSGGHTGELS
>TRBJ2-1|TRBV5-1|TRBD1
ASSLEQGPRRIDNEQF
>TRBJ1-4|TRBV6-1|.
ASSDPIGPSGNEKLF
>TRBJ1-1|TRBV12-3/TRBV12-4|TRBD1
ASRSSGTADTEAF
>TRBJ2-1|TRBV9|.
ASGVNAYNEQF
>TRBJ1-2|TRBV12-3/TRBV12-4|.
ASSPTENYGYT
>TRBJ1-1|TRBV10-3|TRBD1
AISDRQGGTEAF
>TRBJ1-1|TRBV2|.
ASSEAAGGTEAF
>TRBJ1-1|TRBV2|.
ASILGVNTEAF
>TRBJ1-2|TRBV28|.
ASSFREEYYGYT
>TRBJ2-5|TRBV5-1|TRBD1
ASKKGAPIGETQY
>TRBJ2-5|TRBV30|.
AWSGQQETQY
>TRBJ2-5|TRBV12-3/TRBV12-4|.
ASGPGETQY